Given below is one T cell receptor (beta chain) in context. No antigen is known for it. V lost 7 bases and J 2 bases, leaving 7 bases between the germline ends. Germline assignment: CDR1 SGHKS and CDR2 YYEKEE (reference sequence). The CDR3 sequence is 11 residues long. These data originate in a study of post-analysis software for immune sequencing data. The study, taken as a whole, reports: TRBV segments more frequent in patients than in controls numbered five and included TRBV5-6, TRBV5-1 and TRBV20-1.

Unique-molecular-identifier-tagged TCR beta cDNA libraries were used. Each CDR3 protein is one row after TCRdb ran MiXCR on the PCR reads. The sample includes under 650,000 distinct CDR3 sequences, roughly 47% seen only once; the top ten take under 2%. The specimen sequenced was blood. J is TRBJ2-7 and V is TRBV5-5; D not resolved. This receptor was taken from a girl under 18 with multiple sclerosis. For the CDR3, the DNA is TGTGCCAGCGACGGTACCTACGAGCAGTACTTC. This sequence encodes CASDGTYEQYF.